This T cell receptor beta chain stems from a study of cytomegalovirus exposure and HLA in healthy donors. As concerns this clone: Its antigen is not known.

PCR amplification relied on 60 Vbeta primers (plus 13 Jbeta primers). TCRdb's copy holds only in-frame clones and misses some; the assay was immunoSEQ multiplex PCR. The data hold hundreds of thousands of clones, with about 88% observed a single time. General observations from the study: Some highly shared sequence variants likely arose as a pipeline artifact. Among TCR beta chains, those listed as cytomegalovirus-associated numbered fewer than 200.

Those who donated were healthy bone marrow donors. At collection, donors were nominally healthy, but unrecorded immune exposures were probable. Germline V gene sequence: CDR1 LNHDA, CDR2 SQIVND (reference sequence). The CDR3 sequence is 14 residues long. Trimming cost V 6 bases and J 7 bases, with 18 bases left between them. This chain links TRBV19 with TRBJ1-2; TRBD1 is a possible D gene (5 bases). This sequence originates from a girl aged 2 to 9 in good health and CMV-seronegative. The specimen was PBMCs. This CDR3 reads CASSPRAGKAGYTF. The CDR3 DNA is TGTGCCAGTAGCCCCAGGGCAGGGAAGGCTGGCTACACCTTC. The full variable domain, its missing parts supplied by reference TRBV19 and TRBJ1-2, is DGGITQSPKYLFRKEGQNVTLSCEQNLNHDAMYWYRQDPGQGLRLIYYSQIVNDFQKGDIAEGYSVSREKKESFPLTVTSAQKNPTAFYLCASSPRAGKAGYTFGSGTRLTVV.